The rows below give T cell receptor beta chains drawn from one sample of a study of blood T cell dynamics during melanoma immunotherapy. Method: immunoSEQ multiplex PCR; TCRdb's copy keeps in-frame clones and lacks some. The data contain over 20,000 clones, about nine tenths of them singletons. The material was blood, obtained from a patient treated with checkpoint blockade. These receptors originate from a human donor with melanoma. Each CDR3 is given with its conserved first and last residue. The D gene is left open where the match is weak. Not every row has a clone size; where given, it reads once, few, many or a size class.

D: TRBD1
J: TRBJ1-6
size: -
V: TRBV6-6
CDR3: CASSYRGPYSPLHF
DNA: TGTGCCAGCAGTTACAGGGGGCCCTATTCACCCCTCCACTTT

D: -
J: TRBJ2-7
size: -
V: TRBV28
CDR3: CASTRSGGSQYEQYF
DNA: TGTGCCAGCACCCGATCGGGGGGCAGTCAATACGAGCAGTACTTC

D: -
J: TRBJ2-4
size: -
V: TRBV7-2
CDR3: CASSSGNPARGIQYF
DNA: TGTGCCAGCAGCTCGGGGAATCCAGCTCGGGGCATTCAGTACTTC

D: -
J: TRBJ1-5
size: -
V: TRBV10-3
CDR3: CAISEYRFGQSRNQPQHF
DNA: TGTGCCATCAGTGAGTATCGGTTCGGGCAGAGTCGTAATCAGCCCCAGCATTTT

D: TRBD1
J: TRBJ1-1
size: -
V: TRBV4-2
CDR3: CASSQDTGGHTEAFF
DNA: TGTGCCAGCAGCCAAGATACAGGGGGCCACACTGAAGCTTTCTTT

D: -
J: TRBJ1-1
size: -
V: TRBV7-9
CDR3: CASSFDQPNTEAFF
DNA: TGTGCCAGCAGCTTCGACCAACCCAACACTGAAGCTTTCTTT

D: -
J: TRBJ2-5
size: -
V: TRBV30
CDR3: CAWSVLGETQYF
DNA: TGTGCCTGGAGTGTACTAGGAGAGACCCAGTACTTC

D: -
J: TRBJ2-5
size: -
V: TRBV13
CDR3: CASKLRRLFGTQYF
DNA: TGTGCCAGCAAGCTTCGACGGTTGTTCGGGACCCAGTACTTC

D: -
J: TRBJ1-1
size: -
V: TRBV9
CDR3: CASSVVGGDDTEAFF
DNA: TGTGCCAGCAGCGTAGTGGGGGGCGACGACACTGAAGCTTTCTTT

D: -
J: TRBJ2-5
size: -
V: TRBV4-1
CDR3: CASSQDRETQYF
DNA: TGCGCCAGCAGCCAAGATCGGGAGACCCAGTACTTC

D: TRBD1
J: TRBJ1-1
size: -
V: TRBV18
CDR3: CASSPLPTGADTEAFF
DNA: TGTGCCAGCTCACCACTTCCCACAGGGGCAGACACTGAAGCTTTCTTT

D: TRBD1
J: TRBJ2-5
size: -
V: TRBV19
CDR3: CASSRGQDLQETQYF
DNA: TGTGCCAGTAGCCGGGGACAGGACCTTCAAGAGACCCAGTACTTC

D: -
J: TRBJ2-2
size: -
V: TRBV15
CDR3: CATSSGTATGELFF
DNA: TGTGCCACCAGCAGTGGGACGGCAACCGGGGAGCTGTTTTTT

D: -
J: TRBJ2-6
size: -
V: TRBV5-1
CDR3: CASSRSPTGSGANVLTF
DNA: TGCGCCAGCAGCCGTTCCCCCACCGGCTCTGGGGCCAACGTCCTGACTTTC

D: TRBD1
J: TRBJ2-5
size: once
V: TRBV4-1
CDR3: CASSQQFPGQQETQYF
DNA: TGCGCCAGCAGCCAACAATTCCCGGGACAGCAAGAGACCCAGTACTTC

D: TRBD2
J: TRBJ2-1
size: -
V: TRBV27
CDR3: CASRGGERTYNEQFF
DNA: TGTGCCAGCAGGGGGGGGGAGCGGACCTACAATGAGCAGTTCTTC

D: -
J: TRBJ2-7
size: -
V: TRBV7-9
CDR3: CASSLIGSPSYEQYF
DNA: TGTGCCAGCAGCTTAATTGGGTCCCCCTCCTACGAGCAGTACTTC

D: -
J: TRBJ2-1
size: -
V: TRBV19
CDR3: CASSSRTYHNEQFF
DNA: TGTGCCAGTAGTTCCCGAACCTATCACAATGAGCAGTTCTTC

D: -
J: TRBJ1-1
size: -
V: TRBV29-1
CDR3: CSVGQNTEAFF
DNA: TGCAGCGTGGGACAGAACACTGAAGCTTTCTTT

D: -
J: TRBJ1-2
size: -
V: TRBV30
CDR3: CAWSPSAYGYTF
DNA: TGTGCCTGGAGTCCATCCGCCTATGGCTACACCTTC

D: TRBD2
J: TRBJ2-2
size: -
V: TRBV28
CDR3: CASSFDKIAGTNTGELFF
DNA: TGTGCCAGCAGTTTCGACAAGATAGCGGGGACGAACACCGGGGAGCTGTTTTTT

D: TRBD1
J: TRBJ2-7
size: -
V: TRBV4-2
CDR3: CASSHTGGFSYEQYF
DNA: TGTGCCAGCAGCCATACAGGGGGCTTTTCCTACGAGCAGTACTTC

D: -
J: TRBJ2-7
size: -
V: TRBV27
CDR3: CASSQGPGSAAYEQYF
DNA: TGTGCCAGCAGTCAAGGACCGGGATCGGCGGCCTACGAGCAGTACTTC

D: -
J: TRBJ2-7
size: -
V: TRBV11-2
CDR3: CASSLDRPGRSYEQYF
DNA: TGTGCCAGCAGCTTAGATAGGCCGGGGCGATCCTACGAGCAGTACTTC

D: -
J: TRBJ2-2
size: -
V: TRBV5-1
CDR3: CASSLSPPGGELFF
DNA: TGCGCCAGCAGCTTGTCCCCTCCCGGCGGGGAGCTGTTTTTT

D: -
J: TRBJ2-5
size: -
V: TRBV29-1
CDR3: CSVVLGAGETQYF
DNA: TGCAGCGTTGTTTTGGGGGCGGGAGAGACCCAGTACTTC

D: TRBD2
J: TRBJ2-7
size: -
V: TRBV2
CDR3: CASRGVAGGPSYEQYF
DNA: TGTGCCAGCAGGGGGGTGGCGGGAGGGCCTTCCTACGAGCAGTACTTC

D: -
J: TRBJ2-5
size: -
V: TRBV20-1
CDR3: CSATIRAQYF
DNA: TGCAGTGCTACGATCCGTGCCCAGTACTTC

D: -
J: TRBJ2-1
size: -
V: TRBV27
CDR3: CASSFSPISYNEQFF
DNA: TGTGCCAGCAGTTTCAGCCCGATATCCTACAATGAGCAGTTCTTC

D: -
J: TRBJ2-6
size: -
V: TRBV7-6
CDR3: CASSAEGGGHSGANVLTF
DNA: TGTGCCAGCAGCGCTGAAGGGGGAGGGCACTCTGGGGCCAACGTCCTGACTTTC

D: -
J: TRBJ2-1
size: -
V: TRBV5-1
CDR3: CASSLSGNEQFF
DNA: TGCGCCAGCAGCTTGAGCGGGAATGAGCAGTTCTTC

D: -
J: TRBJ1-3
size: -
V: TRBV6-6
CDR3: CASMQGFSGNTIYF
DNA: TGTGCCAGCATGCAGGGATTCTCTGGAAACACCATATATTTT

D: -
J: TRBJ2-7
size: -
V: TRBV19
CDR3: CASSLSSGGPDEQYF
DNA: TGTGCCAGTAGTCTATCTTCCGGGGGTCCGGACGAGCAGTACTTC

D: -
J: TRBJ1-3
size: -
V: TRBV5-5
CDR3: CASSLVNPLPGNTIYF
DNA: TGTGCCAGCAGCTTGGTGAATCCTTTACCCGGAAACACCATATATTTT

D: -
J: TRBJ2-7
size: -
V: TRBV11-2
CDR3: CASSLVGPATYEQYF
DNA: TGTGCCAGCAGCTTAGTCGGACCAGCGACCTACGAGCAGTACTTC

D: TRBD1
J: TRBJ2-2
size: -
V: TRBV7-9
CDR3: CASSMSGTGNTGELFF
DNA: TGTGCCAGCAGCATGTCCGGGACAGGGAACACCGGGGAGCTGTTTTTT

D: -
J: TRBJ2-7
size: -
V: TRBV6-6
CDR3: CASSFNRVGEQYF
DNA: TGTGCCAGCAGTTTTAACAGGGTGGGCGAGCAGTACTTC

D: -
J: TRBJ1-2
size: -
V: TRBV5-6
CDR3: CASSSRTDERVAGYTF
DNA: TGTGCCAGCAGCTCAAGGACAGACGAAAGAGTCGCTGGCTACACCTTC

D: -
J: TRBJ1-1
size: -
V: TRBV6-5
CDR3: CASSDPPLAFF
DNA: TGTGCCAGCAGTGACCCCCCACTAGCTTTCTTT

D: -
J: TRBJ1-1
size: -
V: TRBV6-6
CDR3: CASSKGRGTLNTEAFF
DNA: TGTGCCAGCAGTAAAGGACGGGGAACACTGAACACTGAAGCTTTCTTT

D: TRBD1
J: TRBJ2-7
size: -
V: TRBV6-4
CDR3: CARGRDRDMWEQYF
DNA: TGTGCCAGGGGCCGGGACAGGGATATGTGGGAGCAGTACTTC

D: TRBD1
J: TRBJ2-7
size: -
V: TRBV19
CDR3: CASSTYIWTGGEYEQYF
DNA: TGTGCCAGTAGTACTTACATCTGGACAGGGGGCGAATACGAGCAGTACTTC

D: -
J: TRBJ2-1
size: -
V: TRBV30
CDR3: CAWALGGASSYNEQFF
DNA: TGTGCCTGGGCCTTGGGGGGGGCTAGCTCCTACAATGAGCAGTTCTTC

D: -
J: TRBJ1-1
size: -
V: TRBV10-3
CDR3: CATTWTENTEAFF
DNA: TGTGCCACCACCTGGACCGAGAACACTGAAGCTTTCTTT

D: -
J: TRBJ2-7
size: -
V: TRBV19
CDR3: CASSRDRISEQYF
DNA: TGTGCCAGTAGTAGAGACAGGATTTCCGAGCAGTACTTC

D: -
J: TRBJ1-1
size: -
V: TRBV7-6
CDR3: CASSLESGWVNTEAFF
DNA: TGTGCCAGCAGCTTAGAGTCAGGGTGGGTGAACACTGAAGCTTTCTTT

D: TRBD2
J: TRBJ2-1
size: -
V: TRBV7-2
CDR3: CASSLALAGGNEQFF
DNA: TGTGCCAGCAGCTTAGCACTAGCGGGAGGCAATGAGCAGTTCTTC

D: -
J: TRBJ1-1
size: once
V: TRBV18
CDR3: CASSPWGTVNTEAFF
DNA: TGTGCCAGCTCACCATGGGGGACGGTGAACACTGAAGCTTTCTTT

D: -
J: TRBJ1-2
size: -
V: TRBV19
CDR3: CASSSQITGYGYTF
DNA: TGTGCCAGTAGTAGCCAGATCACTGGGTATGGCTACACCTTC

D: TRBD1
J: TRBJ1-1
size: -
V: TRBV6-1
CDR3: CASSSPGQGAFEAFF
DNA: TGTGCCAGCAGTTCCCCCGGACAGGGGGCTTTTGAAGCTTTCTTT

D: -
J: TRBJ1-3
size: -
V: TRBV6-1
CDR3: CASSEGLQRIGNTIYF
DNA: TGTGCCAGCAGTGAAGGGCTCCAGAGAATAGGAAACACCATATATTTT

D: -
J: TRBJ2-7
size: -
V: TRBV5-5
CDR3: CASSLPGGAYEQYF
DNA: TGTGCCAGCAGCTTGCCCGGGGGCGCCTACGAGCAGTACTTC

D: -
J: TRBJ1-2
size: -
V: TRBV6-1
CDR3: CASSDRQGDGYTF
DNA: TGTGCCAGCAGTGATCGTCAGGGTGACGGCTACACCTTC